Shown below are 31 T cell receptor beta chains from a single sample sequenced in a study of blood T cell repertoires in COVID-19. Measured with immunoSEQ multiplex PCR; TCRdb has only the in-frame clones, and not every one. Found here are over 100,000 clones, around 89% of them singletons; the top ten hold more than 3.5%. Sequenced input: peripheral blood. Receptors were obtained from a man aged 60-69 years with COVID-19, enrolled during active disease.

In DNA, the CDR3 is TGCGCCAGCAGCCAAGTCCAGGGGATGTCTAGGGAAAAACTGTTTTTT. This codes for CASSQVQGMSREKLFF. This chain uses TRBV4-3 with TRBJ1-4; D might be TRBD1 (6 bases). The V and J ends lost 1 base and 8 bases respectively, with 17 bases between them. The CDR3 covers 16 residues. Germline CDR1 reads LGHNA; CDR2 reads YSLEER.

The DNA of the CDR3 is TGTGCCAGCAGCCTACCTAGGGACACCAAGGTCCGAAACACCATATATTTT. This gives the protein CASSLPRDTKVRNTIYF. This chain uses TRBV3-1 (or the pseudogene TRBV3-2) with TRBJ1-3; D may be TRBD1 (6 bases). CDR1 and CDR2 (germline): LGHDT, YNNKEL (reference sequence). The CDR3 runs to 17 residues. V gave up 4 bases and J gave up 5 bases, with 21 bases separating them.

CDR3 DNA: TGTGCCAGCAGTGTAAATATCCCGGGACACCGAACCTACGAGCAGTACTTC. Residues: CASSVNIPGHRTYEQYF. The V call is TRBV2, the J call TRBJ2-7, with a possible D match to TRBD1 (6 bases). The CDR3 extends over 17 amino acids. Germline V gives CDR1 SNHLY, CDR2 FYNNEI. Trimming took 4 bases from V and 2 from J, leaving 21 bases between them.

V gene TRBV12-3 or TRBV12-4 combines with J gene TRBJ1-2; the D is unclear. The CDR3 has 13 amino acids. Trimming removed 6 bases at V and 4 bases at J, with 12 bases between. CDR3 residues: CASSPTQPYGYTF. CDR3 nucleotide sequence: TGTGCCAGCAGCCCGACACAGCCCTATGGCTACACCTTC.

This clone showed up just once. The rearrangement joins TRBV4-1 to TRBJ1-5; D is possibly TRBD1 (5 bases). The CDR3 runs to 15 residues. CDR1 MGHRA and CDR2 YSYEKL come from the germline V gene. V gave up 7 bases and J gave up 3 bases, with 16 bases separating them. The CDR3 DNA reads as TGCGCCAGCAACCAGGGCCCAGTCCTCAATCAGCCCCAGCATTTT. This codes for CASNQGPVLNQPQHF.

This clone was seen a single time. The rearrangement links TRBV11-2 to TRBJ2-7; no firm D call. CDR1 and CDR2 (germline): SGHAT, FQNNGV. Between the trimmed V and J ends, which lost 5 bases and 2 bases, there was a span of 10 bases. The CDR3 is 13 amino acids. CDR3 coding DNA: TGTGCCAGCAGCCCCCTTAATCCCTACGAGCAGTACTTC. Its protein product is CASSPLNPYEQYF.

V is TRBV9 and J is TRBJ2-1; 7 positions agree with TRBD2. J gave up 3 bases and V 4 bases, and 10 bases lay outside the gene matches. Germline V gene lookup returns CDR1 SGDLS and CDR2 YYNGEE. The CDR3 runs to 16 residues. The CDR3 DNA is TGTGCCAGCAGCCCGGGGGGTGCTAGCAGCTACAATGAGCAGTTCTTC. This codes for CASSPGGASSYNEQFF. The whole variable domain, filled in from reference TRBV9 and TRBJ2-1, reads DSGVTQTPKHLITATGQRVTLRCSPRSGDLSVYWYQQSLDQGLQFLIQYYNGEERAKGNILERFSAQQFPDLHSELNLSSLELGDSALYFCASSPGGASSYNEQFFGPGTRLTVL.

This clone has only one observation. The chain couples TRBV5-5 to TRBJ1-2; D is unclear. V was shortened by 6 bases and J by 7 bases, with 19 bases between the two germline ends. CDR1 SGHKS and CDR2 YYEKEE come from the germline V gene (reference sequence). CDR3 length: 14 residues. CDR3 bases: TGTGCCAGCACCCCCGCGTTGATTTCTGGTGGCTACACCTTC. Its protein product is CASTPALISGGYTF.

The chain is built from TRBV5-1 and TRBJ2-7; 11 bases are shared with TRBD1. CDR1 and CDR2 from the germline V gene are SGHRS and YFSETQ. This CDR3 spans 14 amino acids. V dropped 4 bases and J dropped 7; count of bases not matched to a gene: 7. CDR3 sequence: CASSRGQGEGEQYF. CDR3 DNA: TGCGCCAGCAGCCGGGGACAGGGGGAGGGGGAGCAGTACTTC. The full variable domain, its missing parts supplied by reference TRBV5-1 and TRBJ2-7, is KAGVTQTPRYLIKTRGQQVTLSCSPISGHRSVSWYQQTPGQGLQFLFEYFSETQRNKGNFPGRFSGRQFSNSRSEMNVSTLELGDSALYLCASSRGQGEGEQYFGPGTRLTVT.

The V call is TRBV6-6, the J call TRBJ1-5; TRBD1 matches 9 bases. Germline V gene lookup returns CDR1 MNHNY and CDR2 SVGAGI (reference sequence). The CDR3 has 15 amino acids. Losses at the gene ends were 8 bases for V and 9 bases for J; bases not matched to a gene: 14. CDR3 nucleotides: TGTGCCAGCTCCATACCGGGACAGGGAATTTTGCCCCAGCATTTT. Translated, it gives CASSIPGQGILPQHF.

The CDR3 reads CASSPRGGSEAFF. The CDR3, as DNA: TGTGCCAGCTCACCTCGTGGTGGTAGTGAAGCTTTCTTT. The V and J genes are TRBV18 and TRBJ1-1; no clear D gene. V was trimmed by 3 bases and J by 7 bases, leaving 12 bases between them. The germline V gene encodes CDR1 KGHSH and CDR2 LQKENI. The CDR3 contains 13 residues.

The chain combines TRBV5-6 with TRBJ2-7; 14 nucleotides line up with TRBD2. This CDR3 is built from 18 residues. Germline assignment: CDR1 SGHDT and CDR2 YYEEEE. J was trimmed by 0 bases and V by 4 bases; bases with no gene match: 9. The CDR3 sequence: CASSLRTSGGPSSYEQYF. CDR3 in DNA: TGTGCCAGCAGCCTCCGGACTAGCGGGGGGCCAAGCTCCTACGAGCAGTACTTC.

The CDR3 here is CASSIDLGAGANVLTF. CDR3 DNA sequence: TGTGCCAGTAGTATAGATCTAGGGGCTGGGGCCAACGTCCTGACTTTC. This chain uses TRBV19 with TRBJ2-6; possible D gene TRBD1, 5 bases. Germline lookup yields CDR1 LNHDA and CDR2 SQIVND (reference sequence). V lost 0 bases and J lost 2, with 8 bases in between. CDR3 size: 16 residues.

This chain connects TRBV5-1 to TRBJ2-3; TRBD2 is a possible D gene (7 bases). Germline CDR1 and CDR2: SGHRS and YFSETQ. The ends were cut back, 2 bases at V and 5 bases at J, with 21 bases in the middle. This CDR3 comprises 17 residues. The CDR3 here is CASSLGTGGPTVDTQYF. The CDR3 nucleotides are TGCGCCAGCAGCTTAGGCACCGGGGGGCCCACGGTAGATACGCAGTATTTT.

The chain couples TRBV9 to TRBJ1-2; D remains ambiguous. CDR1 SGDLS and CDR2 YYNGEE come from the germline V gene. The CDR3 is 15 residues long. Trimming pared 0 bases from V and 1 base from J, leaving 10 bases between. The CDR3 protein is CASSVGHLLNYGYTF. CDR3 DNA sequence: TGTGCCAGCAGCGTAGGGCACCTCCTTAACTATGGCTACACCTTC.

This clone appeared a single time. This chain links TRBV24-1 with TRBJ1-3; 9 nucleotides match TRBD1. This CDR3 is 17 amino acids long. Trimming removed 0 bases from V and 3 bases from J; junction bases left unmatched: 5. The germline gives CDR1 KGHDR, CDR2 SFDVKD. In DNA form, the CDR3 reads TGTGCCACCAGTGATTTGGATCCGGGACAGGGTGGAAACACCATATATTTT. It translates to CATSDLDPGQGGNTIYF.

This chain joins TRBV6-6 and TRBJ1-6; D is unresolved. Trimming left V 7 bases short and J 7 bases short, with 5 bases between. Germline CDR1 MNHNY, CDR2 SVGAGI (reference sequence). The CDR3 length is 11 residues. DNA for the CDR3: TGTGCCAGCACCTTCAATTCACCCCTCCACTTT. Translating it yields CASTFNSPLHF.

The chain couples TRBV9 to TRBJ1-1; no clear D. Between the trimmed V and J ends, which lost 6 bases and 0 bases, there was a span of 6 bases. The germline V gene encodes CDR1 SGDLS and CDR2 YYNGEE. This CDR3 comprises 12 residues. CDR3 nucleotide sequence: TGTGCCAGCAACCCTATGAACACTGAAGCTTTCTTT. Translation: CASNPMNTEAFF.

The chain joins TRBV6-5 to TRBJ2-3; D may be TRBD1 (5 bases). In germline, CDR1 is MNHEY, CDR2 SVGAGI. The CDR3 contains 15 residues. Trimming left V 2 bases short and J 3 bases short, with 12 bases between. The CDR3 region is CASSYRGDMTDTQYF. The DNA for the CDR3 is TGTGCCAGCAGTTACAGGGGTGATATGACAGATACGCAGTATTTT.

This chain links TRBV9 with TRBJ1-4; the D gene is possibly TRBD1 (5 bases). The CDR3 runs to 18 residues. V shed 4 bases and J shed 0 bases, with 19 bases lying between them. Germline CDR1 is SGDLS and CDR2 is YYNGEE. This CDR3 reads CASSPLPGRGATNEKLFF. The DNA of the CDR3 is TGTGCCAGCAGCCCCCTACCGGGGAGGGGTGCAACTAATGAAAAACTGTTTTTT.

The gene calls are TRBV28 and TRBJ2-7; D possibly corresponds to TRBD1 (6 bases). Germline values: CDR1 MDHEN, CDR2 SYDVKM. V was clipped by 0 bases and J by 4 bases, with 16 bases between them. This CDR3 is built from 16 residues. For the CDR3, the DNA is TGTGCCAGCAGTTTATGGTCCAGGGGCGCTCCGTACGAGCAGTACTTC. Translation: CASSLWSRGAPYEQYF.

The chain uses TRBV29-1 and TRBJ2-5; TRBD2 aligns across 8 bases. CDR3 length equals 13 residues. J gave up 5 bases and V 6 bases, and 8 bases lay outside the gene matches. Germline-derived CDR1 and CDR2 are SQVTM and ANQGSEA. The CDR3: CSVSGGSGETQYF. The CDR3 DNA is TGCAGCGTGAGCGGGGGCTCGGGGGAGACCCAGTACTTC.

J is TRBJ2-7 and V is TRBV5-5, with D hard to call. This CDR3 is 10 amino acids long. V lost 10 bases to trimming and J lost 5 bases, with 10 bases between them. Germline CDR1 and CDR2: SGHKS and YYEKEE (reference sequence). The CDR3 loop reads CAPASHEQYF. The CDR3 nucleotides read TGTGCCCCTGCAAGCCACGAGCAGTACTTC.

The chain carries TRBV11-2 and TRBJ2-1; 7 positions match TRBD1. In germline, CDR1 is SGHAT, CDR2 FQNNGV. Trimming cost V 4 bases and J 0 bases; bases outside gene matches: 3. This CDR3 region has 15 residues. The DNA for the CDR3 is TGTGCCAGCAGCTCACGACAGGGCTCCTACAATGAGCAGTTCTTC. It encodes CASSSRQGSYNEQFF.

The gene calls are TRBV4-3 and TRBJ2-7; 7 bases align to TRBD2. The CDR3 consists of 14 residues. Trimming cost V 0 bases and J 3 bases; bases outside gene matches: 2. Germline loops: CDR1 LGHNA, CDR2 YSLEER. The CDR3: CASSQDGGGYEQYF. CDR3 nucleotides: TGCGCCAGCAGCCAAGATGGGGGGGGCTACGAGCAGTACTTC.

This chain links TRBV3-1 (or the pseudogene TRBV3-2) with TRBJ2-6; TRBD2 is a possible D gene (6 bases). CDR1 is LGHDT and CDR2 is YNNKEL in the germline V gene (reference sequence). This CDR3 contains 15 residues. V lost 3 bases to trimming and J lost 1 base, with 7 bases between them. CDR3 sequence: CASSHGGSGANVLTF. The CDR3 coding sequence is TGTGCCAGCAGCCACGGAGGGTCTGGGGCCAACGTCCTGACTTTC.

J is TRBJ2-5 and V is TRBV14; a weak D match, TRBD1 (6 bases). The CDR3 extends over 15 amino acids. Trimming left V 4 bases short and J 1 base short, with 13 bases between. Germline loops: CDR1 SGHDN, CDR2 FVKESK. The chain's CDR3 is CASSPGRGGQETQYF. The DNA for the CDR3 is TGTGCCAGCAGCCCAGGCCGAGGGGGCCAAGAGACCCAGTACTTC.

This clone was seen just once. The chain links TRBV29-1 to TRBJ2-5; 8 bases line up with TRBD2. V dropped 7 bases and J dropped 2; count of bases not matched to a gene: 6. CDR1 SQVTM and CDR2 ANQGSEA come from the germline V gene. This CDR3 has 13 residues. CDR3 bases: TGCAGCGCAGCGGGGGACCCACAAGAGACCCAGTACTTC. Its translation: CSAAGDPQETQYF. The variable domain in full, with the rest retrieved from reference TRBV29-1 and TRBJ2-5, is SAVISQKPSRDICQRGTSLTIQCQVDSQVTMMFWYRQQPGQSLTLIATANQGSEATYESGFVIDKFPISRPNLTFSTLTVSNMSPEDSSIYLCSAAGDPQETQYFGPGTRLLVL.

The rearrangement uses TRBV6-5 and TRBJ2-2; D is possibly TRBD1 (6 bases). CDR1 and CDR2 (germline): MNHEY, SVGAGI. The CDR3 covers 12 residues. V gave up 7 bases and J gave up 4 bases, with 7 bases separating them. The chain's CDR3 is CASTRGTGELFF. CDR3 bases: TGTGCCAGCACCAGGGGCACCGGGGAGCTGTTTTTT.

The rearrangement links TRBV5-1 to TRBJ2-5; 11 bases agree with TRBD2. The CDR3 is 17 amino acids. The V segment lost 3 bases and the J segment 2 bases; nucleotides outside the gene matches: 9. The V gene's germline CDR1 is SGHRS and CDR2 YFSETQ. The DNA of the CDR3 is TGCGCCAGCAGCTCTAGAACTAGCGGGGGATTACAAGAGACCCAGTACTTC. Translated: CASSSRTSGGLQETQYF.

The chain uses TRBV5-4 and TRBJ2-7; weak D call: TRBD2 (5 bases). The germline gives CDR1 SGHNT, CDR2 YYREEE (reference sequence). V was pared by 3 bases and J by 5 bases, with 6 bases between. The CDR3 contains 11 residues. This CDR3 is CASSWRNEQYF. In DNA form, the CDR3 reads TGTGCCAGCAGCTGGAGGAACGAGCAGTACTTC.